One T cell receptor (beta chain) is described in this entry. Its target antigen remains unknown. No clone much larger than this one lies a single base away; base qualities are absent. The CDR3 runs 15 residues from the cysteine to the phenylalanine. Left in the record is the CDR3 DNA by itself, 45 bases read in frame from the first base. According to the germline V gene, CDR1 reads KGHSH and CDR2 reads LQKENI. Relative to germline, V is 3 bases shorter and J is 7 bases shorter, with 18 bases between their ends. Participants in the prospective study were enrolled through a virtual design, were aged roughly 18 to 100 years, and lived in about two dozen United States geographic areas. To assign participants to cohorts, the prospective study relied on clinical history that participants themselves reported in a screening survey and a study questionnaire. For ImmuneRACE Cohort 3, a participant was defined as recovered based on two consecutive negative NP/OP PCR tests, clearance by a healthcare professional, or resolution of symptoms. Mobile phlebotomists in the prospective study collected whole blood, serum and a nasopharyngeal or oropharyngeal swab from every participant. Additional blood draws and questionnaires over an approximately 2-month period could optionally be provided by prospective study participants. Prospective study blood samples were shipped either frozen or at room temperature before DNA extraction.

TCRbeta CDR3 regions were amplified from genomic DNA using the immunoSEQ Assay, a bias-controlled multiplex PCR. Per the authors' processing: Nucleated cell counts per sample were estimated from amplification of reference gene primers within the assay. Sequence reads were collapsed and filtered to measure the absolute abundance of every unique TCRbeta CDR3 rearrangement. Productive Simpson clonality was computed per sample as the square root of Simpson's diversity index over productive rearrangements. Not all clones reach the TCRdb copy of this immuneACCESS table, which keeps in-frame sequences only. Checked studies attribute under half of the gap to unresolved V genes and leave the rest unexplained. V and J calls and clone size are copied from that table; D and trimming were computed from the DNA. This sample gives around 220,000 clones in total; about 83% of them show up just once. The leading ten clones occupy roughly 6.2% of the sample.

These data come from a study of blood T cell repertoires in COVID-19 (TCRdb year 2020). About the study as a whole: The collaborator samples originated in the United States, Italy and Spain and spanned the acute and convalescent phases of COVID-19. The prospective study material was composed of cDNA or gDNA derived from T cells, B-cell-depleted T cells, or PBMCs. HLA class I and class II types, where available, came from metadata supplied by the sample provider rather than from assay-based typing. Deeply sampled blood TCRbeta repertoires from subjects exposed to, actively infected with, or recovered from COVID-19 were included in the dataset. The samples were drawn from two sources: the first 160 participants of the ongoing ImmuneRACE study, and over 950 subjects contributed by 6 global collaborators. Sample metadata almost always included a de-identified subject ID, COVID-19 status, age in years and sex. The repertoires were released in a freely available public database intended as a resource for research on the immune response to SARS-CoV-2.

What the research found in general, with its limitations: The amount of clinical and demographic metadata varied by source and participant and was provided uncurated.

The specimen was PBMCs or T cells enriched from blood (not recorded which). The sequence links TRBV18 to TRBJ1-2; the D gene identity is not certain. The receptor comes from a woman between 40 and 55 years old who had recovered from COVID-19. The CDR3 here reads CASSPQFEVALGYTF. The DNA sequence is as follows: TGTGCCAGCTCACCTCAATTTGAGGTGGCTCTTGGCTACACCTTC.